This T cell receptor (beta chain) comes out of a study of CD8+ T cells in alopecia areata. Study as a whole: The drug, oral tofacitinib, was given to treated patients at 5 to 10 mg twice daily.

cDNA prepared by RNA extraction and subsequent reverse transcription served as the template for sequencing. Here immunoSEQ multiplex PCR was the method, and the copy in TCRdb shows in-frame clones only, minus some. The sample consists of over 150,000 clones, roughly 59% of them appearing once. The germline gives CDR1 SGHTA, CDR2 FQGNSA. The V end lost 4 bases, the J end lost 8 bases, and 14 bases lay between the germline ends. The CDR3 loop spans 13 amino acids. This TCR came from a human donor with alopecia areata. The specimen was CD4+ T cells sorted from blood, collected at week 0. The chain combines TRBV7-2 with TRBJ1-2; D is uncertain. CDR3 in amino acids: CASSYSGLQGYTF. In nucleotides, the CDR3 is TGTGCCAGCAGCTACTCGGGGTTGCAAGGCTACACCTTC. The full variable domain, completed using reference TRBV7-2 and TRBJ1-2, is GAGVSQSPSNKVTEKGKDVELRCDPISGHTALYWYRQSLGQGLEFLIYFQGNSAPDKSGLPSDRFSAERTGGSVSTLTIQRTQQEDSAVYLCASSYSGLQGYTFGSGTRLTVV.